This TCR beta chain was profiled in a study of spatial heterogeneity in lung cancer. Study-level findings and limits: Counts of expanded alpha and beta TCRs within tumors tracked the tumor nonsynonymous mutation count.

TCRdb re-called the 5' RACE reads through MiXCR, storing one row per CDR3 protein. This table holds 16,000 or so distinct CDR3 sequences, approximately 6.5% found once. Time point noted: sample taken at primary tumor resection. By frequency in the sample, this clonotype is medium-sized (0.01 to 0.1%). No antigen is known for it. This beta chain is an off-target read within a library intended for alpha chains, so its frequency means little. The CDR3 consists of 15 residues. The V end was cut by 5 bases, the J end by 1 base, with 15 bases between. Germline CDR1 and CDR2: SGHAT and FQNNGV. The material sequenced was lung tumor tissue, taken at surgery. This clonotype originated in a female donor with early-stage non-small cell lung cancer. The rearrangement uses TRBV11-2 and TRBJ2-7; no reliable D call. DNA for the CDR3: TGTGCCAGCAGCCTGTTACGGACGGCGTCCTACGAGCAGTACTTC. It is translated as CASSLLRTASYEQYF.